One and the same sample provided the 3 T cell receptor beta chains below, sequenced in a study of T cell responses to AZD1222 COVID-19 vaccine. Only in-frame clones appear in the TCRdb table, and some are missing; sequencing was by immunoSEQ multiplex PCR. The sample includes 150,000 to 200,000 clones, approximately 92% of them seen just once. The material sequenced was peripheral blood, taken on day 0 of AZD1222 vaccination. All receptors derive from an adult in good health.

The V gene is TRBV15, the J gene TRBJ2-6; the D is unclear. V lost 1 base, J lost 0 bases, and 4 bases lay in between. This CDR3 is built from 15 residues. The germline V gene has CDR1 LNHNV and CDR2 YYDKDF (reference sequence). The CDR3 sequence: CATSRGASGANVLTF. The DNA of the CDR3 is TGTGCCACCAGCAGAGGGGCCTCTGGGGCCAACGTCCTGACTTTC.

The V gene is TRBV7-8, the J gene TRBJ2-2; D is undetermined. Germline assignment: CDR1 SGHVS and CDR2 FQNEAQ. The CDR3 consists of 13 residues. Trimming cost V 5 bases and J 0 bases, with 4 bases left between them. In DNA, the CDR3 is TGTGCCAGCAGCGCGCCGAACACCGGGGAGCTGTTTTTT. Residues: CASSAPNTGELFF.

The gene calls are TRBV4-3 and TRBJ2-2, with 7 bases aligning to TRBD1. The CDR3 totals 17 residues. J lost 7 bases, V lost 0 bases, and 11 bases had no gene match. Germline assignment: CDR1 LGHNA and CDR2 YSLEER. For the CDR3, the DNA is TGCGCCAGCAGCCAAGATCGAGGGGGCCGGAATCGCGGGGAGCTGTTTTTT. Its translation is CASSQDRGGRNRGELFF.